Below are 7 T cell receptor beta chains sequenced from a single sample in a study of blood T cell repertoires in COVID-19. Libraries were prepared by immunoSEQ multiplex PCR; TCRdb keeps only in-frame clonotypes and omits some of them. The sample has 75,000 to 100,000 clones, roughly 84% seen once. The material sequenced was peripheral blood. The source is a woman of 80 years or more with acute or convalescent COVID-19.

The genes are TRBV4-1 and TRBJ1-1; 8 positions match TRBD1. This CDR3 has 16 residues. The V gene's germline CDR1 is MGHRA and CDR2 YSYEKL. The V segment lost 0 bases and the J segment 5 bases; nucleotides outside the gene matches: 8. The CDR3 bases are TGCGCCAGCAGCCAAGAGCAGGGGGCGGCTTGGACTGAAGCTTTCTTT. Residues: CASSQEQGAAWTEAFF.

The chain combines TRBV11-3 with TRBJ2-1, with TRBD2 matching over 8 bases. CDR3 size: 14 residues. V was pared by 0 bases and J by 8 bases, with 3 bases of the junction left unmatched. Looked up from germline, CDR1 is SGHNT and CDR2 is YENEEA. The CDR3 bases are TGTGCCAGCAGCTTAGACGGGAGGGGTGATGAGCAGTTCTTC. Translating it yields CASSLDGRGDEQFF.

The rearrangement uses TRBV4-1 and TRBJ1-5; D gene unclear. The CDR3 consists of 16 residues. Germline values: CDR1 MGHRA, CDR2 YSYEKL. V was clipped by 1 base and J by 4 bases, with 14 bases between them. The CDR3 DNA sequence: TGCGCCAGCAGCCAAGCGAACGAGGTTAGGAATCAGCCCCAGCATTTT. This encodes CASSQANEVRNQPQHF.

J is TRBJ2-6 and V is TRBV6-6; D is perhaps TRBD1 (6 bases). Trimming removed 8 bases from V and 4 bases from J, with 15 bases in between. CDR1 and CDR2 from the germline V gene are MNHNY and SVGAGI (reference sequence). This CDR3 has 15 amino acids. The CDR3 DNA is TGTGCCAGCGGGAAGTCAGGGGTCGGGGCCAACGTCCTGACTTTC. It encodes CASGKSGVGANVLTF.

This clone was seen a handful of times. V usage is TRBV7-9 and J usage is TRBJ1-4; D not resolved. Trimming took 5 bases from V and 7 from J, leaving 11 bases between them. The CDR3 runs 13 residues. The germline gives CDR1 SEHNR, CDR2 FQNEAQ (reference sequence). The CDR3 DNA sequence: TGTGCCAGCAGCCCCGAAGGAGCTGAAAAACTGTTTTTT. Translating it yields CASSPEGAEKLFF.

This chain's CDR3 is CASSLRGYPGNTIYF. The CDR3 coding sequence is TGTGCCAGCAGCTTGCGAGGGTATCCCGGAAACACCATATATTTT. The V and J genes are TRBV5-6 and TRBJ1-3; D ambiguous. CDR1 is SGHDT and CDR2 is YYEEEE in the germline V gene. There are 15 residues in the CDR3. V lost 1 base and J 4 bases, leaving 12 bases between the germline ends. The variable domain in full, completed from reference TRBV5-6 and TRBJ1-3, reads DAGVTQSPTHLIKTRGQQVTLRCSPKSGHDTVSWYQQALGQGPQFIFQYYEEEERQRGNFPDRFSGHQFPNYSSELNVNALLLGDSALYLCASSLRGYPGNTIYFGEGSWLTVV.

This chain links TRBV15 with TRBJ2-2; 10 nucleotides line up with TRBD2. V lost 6 bases to trimming and J lost 2 bases; unmatched junction nucleotides: 3. CDR1 LNHNV and CDR2 YYDKDF come from the germline V gene (reference sequence). The CDR3 sequence is 15 residues long. Here the CDR3 reads CATSASGGNTGELFF. Written as DNA, the CDR3 is TGTGCCACCAGTGCTAGCGGGGGAAACACCGGGGAGCTGTTTTTT.